This T cell receptor (beta chain) was sequenced in a study of regulatory T cells in long-lasting Graves disease. The sample holds a few counts of this clonotype. The TCR beta library used iRepertoire HTBI primers with Arm-PCR amplification of CDR3. In TCRdb, the multiplex PCR reads were re-called with MiXCR into one record per CDR3 protein. The table records 350,000 to 450,000 distinct CDR3 sequences, around 20% of them present only once. Time point denoted: persistent/refractory GD, antithyroid drugs over 5 years with positive TRAb. Construction of the TCR library relied on RNA isolated from PBMCs. The sequence was collected from a female donor with Graves disease. The sequences come from peripheral blood mononuclear cells (PBMCs), collected when the disease was refractory, from a patient treated with antithyroid drugs.

CDR3 bases: TGTGCCAGCAGCTCCGGACTAGCGGGGGCCTCGGAGCAGTACTTC. Its protein product is CASSSGLAGASEQYF. V usage is TRBV7-2 and J usage is TRBJ2-7; 13 bases match TRBD2. Per the germline V gene, CDR1 is SGHTA and CDR2 is FQGNSA. V lost 4 bases to trimming and J lost 7 bases; unmatched junction nucleotides: 7. The CDR3 length is 15 residues.